This passage covers 23 T cell receptor beta chains from one sample sequenced in a study of cytotoxic CD8 clonotypes in ibrutinib-treated CLL. The repertoire was sequenced with immunoSEQ multiplex PCR; TCRdb's copy has only in-frame clones and lacks some. The data contain tens of thousands of clones, around 60% of them singletons. The material sequenced was PBMCs, taken after 24 months of ibrutinib treatment. The receptors originated from a human donor with chronic lymphocytic leukemia.

The J gene is TRBJ2-1, the V gene TRBV10-2, with D unclear. Trimming stripped 6 bases from V and 9 bases from J, with 18 bases between. The CDR3 extends over 14 amino acids. CDR1 and CDR2 from the germline V gene are WSHSY and SAAADI. The CDR3 protein is CASSLSRRNGEQFF. The CDR3 DNA follows: TGCGCCAGCAGCCTTAGTCGGAGAAATGGTGAGCAGTTCTTC.

The V call is TRBV28, the J call TRBJ1-5, with 10 positions matching TRBD1. This CDR3 spans 19 amino acids. Looked up from germline, CDR1 is MDHEN and CDR2 is SYDVKM. V was clipped by 10 bases and J by 1 base; unmatched bases: 19. The CDR3 protein is CATQNSPRDRGSSNQPQHF. The CDR3 DNA reads TGTGCCACCCAAAACAGCCCCCGGGACAGGGGAAGCAGCAATCAGCCCCAGCATTTT.

The chain joins TRBV4-2 to TRBJ1-5; D perhaps matches TRBD1 (6 bases). This CDR3 spans 14 amino acids. The ends were cut back, 4 bases at V and 4 bases at J, with 11 bases in the middle. Germline V gene sequence: CDR1 LGHNA, CDR2 YNFKEQ. DNA for the CDR3: TGTGCCAGCAGCCCGCTGACAGGAAATCAGCCCCAGCATTTT. Protein product: CASSPLTGNQPQHF.

This clone turned up a few times. The rearrangement uses TRBV28 and TRBJ1-5; no definite D call. V lost 6 bases and J 3 bases, leaving 9 bases between the germline ends. This CDR3 has 13 residues. CDR1 is MDHEN and CDR2 is SYDVKM in the germline V gene. The CDR3 sequence is CASRYAINQPQHF. CDR3 sequence (DNA): TGTGCCAGCAGGTACGCGATCAATCAGCCCCAGCATTTT. The variable domain in full, with the rest retrieved from reference TRBV28 and TRBJ1-5, is DVKVTQSSRYLVKRTGEKVFLECVQDMDHENMFWYRQDPGLGLRLIYFSYDVKMKEKGDIPEGYSVSREKKERFSLILESASTNQTSMYLCASRYAINQPQHFGDGTRLSIL.

Here the CDR3 DNA reads TGTGCCAGCAGCTTAGGAGGGACAGGCTATGGCTACACCTTC. Translated, it gives CASSLGGTGYGYTF. The chain is built from TRBV7-2 and TRBJ1-2; 8 bases fit TRBD1. V gave up 1 base and J gave up 4 bases; unmatched junction bases: 2. CDR3 size: 14 residues. The germline V gene encodes CDR1 SGHTA and CDR2 FQGNSA.

The chain couples TRBV27 to TRBJ2-4; maybe TRBD1 (5 bases). Per germline, CDR1 MNHEY and CDR2 SMNVEV (reference sequence). The V gene lost 5 bases and the J gene lost 0 bases, with 20 bases spanning the gap. This CDR3 comprises 18 residues. The CDR3 DNA follows: TGTGCCAGCAGTCAACGACCCGATCTGGGGCTAGCCAAAAACATTCAGTACTTC. This sequence encodes CASSQRPDLGLAKNIQYF.

This clone was seen more than once but under ten times. This chain links TRBV19 with TRBJ1-5; TRBD1 matches at 8 bases. Looked up from germline, CDR1 is LNHDA and CDR2 is SQIVND (reference sequence). The ends lost 2 bases at V and 4 bases at J; junction bases unmatched: 10. The CDR3 runs to 17 residues. The CDR3 DNA reads as TGTGCCAGTAGTATAAGAACCGGGACAGGCTTAAATCAGCCCCAGCATTTT. Amino acids: CASSIRTGTGLNQPQHF.

This sequence joins TRBV19 and TRBJ1-5; 8 bases fit TRBD1. The CDR3 consists of 17 residues. CDR1 LNHDA and CDR2 SQIVND come from the germline V gene (reference sequence). V lost 6 bases, J lost 2 bases, and 12 bases stayed unmatched. The DNA of the CDR3 is TGTGCCAGTAGCCGTGCGACAGGGGTAAGCGGCAATCAGCCCCAGCATTTT. Encoded protein: CASSRATGVSGNQPQHF.

This sequence joins TRBV27 and TRBJ2-2, with D perhaps matching TRBD2 (6 bases). Trimming cost V 7 bases and J 5 bases, with 14 bases left between them. The V gene's germline CDR1 is MNHEY and CDR2 SMNVEV (reference sequence). The CDR3 runs 14 residues. The CDR3 loop reads CASNHSGRTGELFF. CDR3 nucleotides: TGTGCCAGCAACCATTCAGGGAGGACCGGGGAGCTGTTTTTT.

This clone was counted a few times. The chain has TRBV5-1 and TRBJ2-2, with 9 bases fitting TRBD2. Trimming removed 2 bases from V and 5 bases from J; junction bases left unmatched: 7. The CDR3 is 16 residues long. Looked up from germline, CDR1 is SGHRS and CDR2 is YFSETQ. CDR3 sequence (DNA): TGCGCCAGCAGCTTTACCGGGACTAGCCTTACCGGGGAGCTGTTTTTT. Residues: CASSFTGTSLTGELFF. The variable domain in full, with the rest retrieved from reference TRBV5-1 and TRBJ2-2, is KAGVTQTPRYLIKTRGQQVTLSCSPISGHRSVSWYQQTPGQGLQFLFEYFSETQRNKGNFPGRFSGRQFSNSRSEMNVSTLELGDSALYLCASSFTGTSLTGELFFGEGSRLTVL.

The chain is built from TRBV5-1 and TRBJ1-1; D is undetermined. Germline V lookup: CDR1 SGHRS, CDR2 YFSETQ. The CDR3 runs 13 residues. V lost 3 bases to trimming and J lost 2 bases, with 8 bases between them. CDR3 coding DNA: TGCGCCAGCAGCTCTCAGCTTAACACTGAAGCTTTCTTT. It yields the protein CASSSQLNTEAFF.

CDR3 nucleotide sequence: TGTGCCAGCCAACAGGGGGCCGGGAACACTGAAGCTTTCTTT. This encodes CASQQGAGNTEAFF. The chain employs TRBV28 and TRBJ1-1; TRBD1 aligns across 9 bases. CDR1 MDHEN and CDR2 SYDVKM come from the germline V gene. J was trimmed by 1 base and V by 8 bases; bases with no gene match: 5. This CDR3 is 14 amino acids long.

This clone was detected once. The J gene is TRBJ2-7, the V gene TRBV5-1; a possible D gene is TRBD2 (5 bases). The CDR3 is made up of 14 amino acids. Germline-derived CDR1 and CDR2 are SGHRS and YFSETQ. V lost 1 base to trimming and J lost 0 bases, with 8 bases between them. CDR3 nucleotides: TGCGCCAGCAGCTTGTCGGGAAACTCCTACGAGCAGTACGTC. As protein: CASSLSGNSYEQYV.

CDR3: CASTPLADNEQFF. The CDR3 nucleotides are TGCGCCAGCACCCCCCTAGCGGACAATGAGCAGTTCTTC. The chain uses TRBV5-1 and TRBJ2-1; 7 nucleotides match TRBD2. Germline lookup yields CDR1 SGHRS and CDR2 YFSETQ. The CDR3 extends over 13 amino acids. After removal of 6 bases from V and 5 bases from J, the junction contained 5 bases not matched to a gene. The full variable domain, its missing parts supplied by reference TRBV5-1 and TRBJ2-1, is KAGVTQTPRYLIKTRGQQVTLSCSPISGHRSVSWYQQTPGQGLQFLFEYFSETQRNKGNFPGRFSGRQFSNSRSEMNVSTLELGDSALYLCASTPLADNEQFFGPGTRLTVL.

There are a few counts of this clone. This sequence joins TRBV29-1 and TRBJ2-1, with D maybe TRBD1 (7 bases). Germline CDR1 reads SQVTM; CDR2 reads ANQGSEA. The CDR3 has 15 residues. Trimming took 2 bases from V and 1 from J, leaving 12 bases between them. The CDR3 DNA sequence: TGCAGCGTTGAAAACCAGGGGGGTTCCTACAATGAGCAGTTCTTC. This codes for CSVENQGGSYNEQFF.

This clone showed up just a few times. At one of its ends the junction is not consistent with the germline gene, which may arise from a read error. The rearrangement uses TRBV6-5 and TRBJ2-7; D gene uncertain. The length of the CDR3 is 16 residues. Germline CDR1 is MNHEY and CDR2 is SVGAGI. CDR3 amino acids: CASSYSFGWSSHEQYF. In nucleotides, the CDR3 is TGTGCCAGCAGTTACTCTTTTGGTTGGAGCTCCCACGAGCAGTACTTC.

V gene TRBV13 combines with J gene TRBJ2-7, with D hard to call. In germline, CDR1 is PRHDT, CDR2 FYEKMQ (reference sequence). V was clipped by 0 bases and J by 2 bases, with 8 bases between them. This CDR3 has 14 residues. The CDR3 DNA sequence: TGTGCCAGCAGCTTAGGCAGGTGGACCTACGAGCAGTACGTC. Its protein is CASSLGRWTYEQYV.

This clone was counted a few times. V is TRBV6-5 and J is TRBJ2-7; 10 bases agree with TRBD1. There are 16 residues in the CDR3. Germline CDR1 and CDR2: MNHEY and SVGAGI. Losses at the gene ends were 1 base for V and 0 bases for J; bases not matched to a gene: 3. The CDR3 DNA reads as TGTGCCAGCAGTTACTTGGGACAGGGGTCCTCCTACGAGCAGTACTTC. It specifies CASSYLGQGSSYEQYF.

V is TRBV10-3 and J is TRBJ2-6; D is perhaps TRBD1 (5 bases). The CDR3 is 14 amino acids. V lost 6 bases, J lost 2 bases, and 8 bases lay in between. The germline gives CDR1 ENHRY, CDR2 SYGVKD. CDR3: CAIRQGPGANVLTF. In nucleotides, the CDR3 is TGTGCCATCAGGCAGGGCCCTGGGGCCAACGTCCTGACTTTC.

This chain connects TRBV6-5 to TRBJ1-2, with 7 positions matching TRBD1. The germline gives CDR1 MNHEY, CDR2 SVGAGI. V shed 2 bases and J 3 bases; nucleotides not matched to a gene: 3. The CDR3 is made up of 14 amino acids. The CDR3 DNA reads as TGTGCCAGCAGTTACCCCGACAGGGACTATGGCTACACCTTC. It is translated as CASSYPDRDYGYTF.

Only a few counts were recorded for this clone. The chain couples TRBV10-3 to TRBJ2-2; D ambiguous. The germline V and J ends were trimmed by 1 base and 4 bases, with 10 bases remaining between them. This CDR3 contains 15 residues. CDR1 is ENHRY and CDR2 is SYGVKD in the germline V gene. This chain's CDR3 is CAISEYTASTGELFF. The CDR3 DNA reads TGTGCCATCAGTGAGTATACCGCGAGCACCGGGGAGCTGTTTTTT.

This clone was seen a single time. The rearrangement joins TRBV7-6 to TRBJ2-3; no reliable D call. V lost 0 bases to trimming and J lost 5 bases, with 6 bases between them. The V gene's germline CDR1 is SGHVS and CDR2 FNYEAQ. The CDR3 consists of 13 residues. The CDR3 spells CASSLAWGDTQYF. In DNA, the CDR3 is TGTGCCAGCAGCTTAGCGTGGGGAGATACGCAGTATTTT.

This clone was observed a few times. V usage is TRBV5-1 and J usage is TRBJ1-1; D not resolved. The CDR3 spans 14 residues. Trimming shortened V by 1 base and J by 1 base, and 8 bases separated the two germline ends. Germline V gene sequence: CDR1 SGHRS, CDR2 YFSETQ. CDR3 loop: CASSLTGQNTEAFF. In DNA, the CDR3 is TGCGCCAGCAGCTTGACGGGCCAGAACACTGAAGCTTTCTTT.